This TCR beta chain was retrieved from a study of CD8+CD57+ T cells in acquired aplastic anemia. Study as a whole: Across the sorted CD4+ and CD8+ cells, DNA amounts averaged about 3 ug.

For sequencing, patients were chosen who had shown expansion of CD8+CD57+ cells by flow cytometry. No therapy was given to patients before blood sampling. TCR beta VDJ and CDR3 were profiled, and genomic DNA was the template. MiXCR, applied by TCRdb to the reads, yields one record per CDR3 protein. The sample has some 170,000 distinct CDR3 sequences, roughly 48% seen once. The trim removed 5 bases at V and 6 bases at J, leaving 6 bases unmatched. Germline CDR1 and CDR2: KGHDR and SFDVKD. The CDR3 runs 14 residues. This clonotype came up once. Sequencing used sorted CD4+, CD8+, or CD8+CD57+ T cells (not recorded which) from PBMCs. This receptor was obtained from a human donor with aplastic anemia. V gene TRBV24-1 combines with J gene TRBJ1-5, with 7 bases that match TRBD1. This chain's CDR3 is CATSAVGGSQPQHF. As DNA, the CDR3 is TGTGCCACCAGTGCTGTAGGGGGCAGTCAGCCCCAGCATTTT.